Listed below are T cell receptor beta chains from one sample, sequenced in a study of cytomegalovirus exposure and HLA in healthy donors. The assay was immunoSEQ multiplex PCR, and TCRdb's table has in-frame clones only and misses some. Altogether some 180,000 clones are present, around 75% being singletons, with the ten largest covering about 2.7%. Sequenced sample: PBMCs. Receptor source: a male donor in good health and CMV-seronegative. CDR3s include the opening cysteine and the closing phenylalanine or tryptophan. The order of the fields is J gene, D gene, clone size, V gene, CDR3 length, CDR3 DNA, CDR3 protein. A D gene is named only where the DNA matches it firmly. For some rows the clone size is stated as once, few or many, or as a class when expanded; others skip it.

TRBJ1-5	.	.	TRBV18	14	TGTGCCAGCTCACCACGGGGGGGGTACCAGCCCCAGCATTTT	CASSPRGGYQPQHF
TRBJ1-2	TRBD1	.	TRBV30	11	TGTGCCTGGAACAGGGGTTCTGGCTACACCTTC	CAWNRGSGYTF
TRBJ1-3	.	.	TRBV19	14	TGTGCCAGTAGTGCCTACGGACAGGGAAACACCATATATTTT	CASSAYGQGNTIYF
TRBJ1-1	.	once	TRBV7-8	16	.	CASSLLLSGQGGEAFF
TRBJ1-1	TRBD1	.	TRBV28	17	TGTGCCAGCAGTACCCCCGCCTCGGACAGGGGTGACACTGAAGCTTTCTTT	CASSTPASDRGDTEAFF
TRBJ1-2	TRBD1	.	TRBV6-1	17	TGTGCCAGCAGTGAAGATGACAGGGGCCGCTCTAACTATGGCTACACCTTC	CASSEDDRGRSNYGYTF
TRBJ1-5	.	.	TRBV30	13	TGTGCCTGGAGTGGGACAGATAATCAGCCCCAGCATTTT	CAWSGTDNQPQHF
TRBJ2-3	.	few	TRBV2	15	TGTGCCAGCATTAACAAGGGGCGACCGAGTGATACGCAGTATTTT	CASINKGRPSDTQYF
TRBJ2-3	TRBD2	.	TRBV10-3	13	TGTGCCGCCAGACTAGCGGATACAGATACGCAGTATTTT	CAARLADTDTQYF
TRBJ2-2	.	.	TRBV19	13	TGTGCCAGTAGTGCTAGTGGAGCCGGGGAGCTGTTTTTT	CASSASGAGELFF
TRBJ1-2	.	.	TRBV7-9	13	TGTGCCAGCAGCTTAGAACAGGGAGCCGGCTACACCTTC	CASSLEQGAGYTF
TRBJ1-2	TRBD1	many	TRBV6-6	15	TGTGCCAGCAGTTCCACACGTACAGGGGCGGAAGGCTACACCTTC	CASSSTRTGAEGYTF
TRBJ1-2	.	.	TRBV30	13	TGTGCCTGGGCACCACAGGGAAACTATGGCTACACCTTC	CAWAPQGNYGYTF
TRBJ2-7	TRBD2	.	TRBV7-2	14	TGTGCCAGCAGCCCTAGCGGGGGCAGGTACGAGCAGTACTTC	CASSPSGGRYEQYF
TRBJ2-3	.	.	TRBV5-8	12	TGTGCCAGCAGCTTGACGGCGGTGGCGCAGTATTTT	CASSLTAVAQYF
TRBJ2-7	TRBD2	.	TRBV4-3	16	TGCGCCAGCAGCCAAGAGCGACTAGCGCGAACCTACGAGCAGTACTTC	CASSQERLARTYEQYF
TRBJ1-5	.	.	TRBV27	12	TGTGCCAGCAGTTTCCAGAATCAGCCCCAGCATTTT	CASSFQNQPQHF
TRBJ1-5	.	few	TRBV28	14	TGTGCCAGCAAGGTCGGGGGATACAATCAGCCCCAGCATTTT	CASKVGGYNQPQHF
TRBJ2-1	TRBD2	.	TRBV5-4	15	TGTGCCAGCAGCTTTGCGGGAGGGCCCAAGGATGAGCAGTTCTTC	CASSFAGGPKDEQFF
TRBJ1-2	TRBD1	.	TRBV6-5	14	TGTGCCAGCAGTTTCACCCGACAGGGGAAAGGCTACACCTTC	CASSFTRQGKGYTF
TRBJ1-1	TRBD1	.	TRBV19	15	TGTGCCAGTAGTTCCCGACAGGGGATTAACACTGAAGCTTTCTTT	CASSSRQGINTEAFF
TRBJ1-1	.	few	TRBV11-3	14	TGTGCCAGCAGCTTCGGAGGGACCGACACTGAAGCTTTCTTT	CASSFGGTDTEAFF
TRBJ1-2	.	.	TRBV25-1	15	TGTGCCAGCAGTGAAATGGCGGGGGCTACCTATGGCTACACCTTC	CASSEMAGATYGYTF
TRBJ1-1	.	once	TRBV9	16	TGTGCCAGCAGCGTGAGATCCAGGGAAGATAACACTGAAGCTTTCTTT	CASSVRSREDNTEAFF
TRBJ2-7	.	few	TRBV28	14	TGTGCCAGCAGTTTCGGGACACCATCCTACGAGCAGTACTTC	CASSFGTPSYEQYF
TRBJ2-3	.	.	TRBV5-6	12	TGTGCCAGCAGCCTCAGCACAGATACGCAGTATTTT	CASSLSTDTQYF
TRBJ2-7	.	.	TRBV7-9	14	TGTGCCAGCAGTTTCGACAGGAGCTCCTACGAGCAGTACTTC	CASSFDRSSYEQYF
TRBJ1-5	.	.	TRBV30	14	TGTGCCTGGAGTGTACGAACAGGCAATCAGCCCCAGCATTTT	CAWSVRTGNQPQHF
TRBJ2-5	.	.	TRBV7-9	15	TGTGCCAGCAGCTTCACCGGGACTGGACAAGAGACCCAGTACTTC	CASSFTGTGQETQYF
TRBJ2-3	.	.	TRBV20-1	11	TGCAGTGCTAGCCCAACTGATACGCAGTATTTT	CSASPTDTQYF
TRBJ2-1	.	once	TRBV6-6	14	TGTGCCAGCAGTCTTCGGGACAACTACAATGAGCAGTTCTTC	CASSLRDNYNEQFF
TRBJ2-6	.	once	TRBV19	12	TGTGCCGGGGGGTCTGGGGCCAGCGTCCTGACTTTC	CAGGSGASVLTF
TRBJ2-7	.	.	TRBV4-1	15	TGCGCCAGCAGCCAAGGGTCGGGGACTTCCTACGAGCAGTACTTC	CASSQGSGTSYEQYF
TRBJ1-5	.	once	TRBV7-2	15	TGTGCCAGCAGCTCCCTTGTGGGGGAGGGACAGCCCCAGCATTTT	CASSSLVGEGQPQHF
TRBJ1-1	.	.	TRBV30	16	TGTGCCTGGAGTGTACGCAGGGGCCGAGGGAACACTGAAGCTTTCTTT	CAWSVRRGRGNTEAFF
TRBJ1-2	TRBD1	.	TRBV14	17	TGTGCCAGCAGCCAAGAATTTTCCGGGACAGGGAGGACAAGCTACACCTTC	CASSQEFSGTGRTSYTF
TRBJ1-4	TRBD1	.	TRBV11-2	16	TGTGCCAGCAGCTTAGAAGGAGCAGGGGGCAGCGAGAAACTGTTTTTT	CASSLEGAGGSEKLFF
TRBJ1-4	.	.	TRBV30	13	TGTGCCTGGAGCCTCGCCGGGGGTGAAAAACTGTTTTTT	CAWSLAGGEKLFF
TRBJ1-2	.	once	TRBV6-5	15	TGTGCCAGCAGCCTTGACATCCAACTCGGCTATGGCTACACCTTC	CASSLDIQLGYGYTF
TRBJ1-6	TRBD1	.	TRBV5-1	15	TGCGCCAGCAGCCCAGACAGGGGTCGGGATTCACCCCTCCACTTT	CASSPDRGRDSPLHF
TRBJ2-1	TRBD2	.	TRBV4-1	17	TGCGCCAGCAGCGAAGGGCAGCGGGACCACGCCTACAATGAGCAGTTCTTC	CASSEGQRDHAYNEQFF
TRBJ1-2	TRBD1	.	TRBV28	14	TGTGCCAGCAGTACGGGACAGGGGTACTATGGCTACACCTTC	CASSTGQGYYGYTF
TRBJ2-3	.	.	TRBV7-9	15	TGTGCCAGCAGCTTAAGACCGGGAATCACAGATACGCAGTATTTT	CASSLRPGITDTQYF
TRBJ1-3	.	.	TRBV5-4	16	TGTGCCAGCAGCTCTGGTGGGGGGACCTCTGGAAACACCATATATTTT	CASSSGGGTSGNTIYF
TRBJ2-1	.	few	TRBV11-2	16	TGTGCCAGCAGCTTAGGTCCGCGAAGCTCCTACAATGAGCAGTTCTTC	CASSLGPRSSYNEQFF